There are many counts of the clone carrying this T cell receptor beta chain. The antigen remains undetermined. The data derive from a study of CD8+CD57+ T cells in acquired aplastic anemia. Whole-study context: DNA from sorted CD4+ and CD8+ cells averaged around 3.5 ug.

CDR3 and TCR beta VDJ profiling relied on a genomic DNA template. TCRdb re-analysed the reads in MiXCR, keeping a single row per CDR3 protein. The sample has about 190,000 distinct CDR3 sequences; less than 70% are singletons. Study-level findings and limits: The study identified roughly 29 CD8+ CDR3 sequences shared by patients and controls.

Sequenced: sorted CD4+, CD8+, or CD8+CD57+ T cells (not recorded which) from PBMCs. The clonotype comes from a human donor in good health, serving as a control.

In DNA, the CDR3 is TGCAGTGCTAGAGGGGGACTATCCAATCAGCCCCAGCATTTT. Its protein is CSARGGLSNQPQHF. The chain recombines TRBV20-1 with TRBJ1-5, with D perhaps matching TRBD1 (5 bases). The CDR3 consists of 14 residues. Germline lookup yields CDR1 DFQATT and CDR2 SNEGSKA (reference sequence). Between the trimmed V and J ends, which lost 1 base and 3 bases, there was a span of 10 bases.